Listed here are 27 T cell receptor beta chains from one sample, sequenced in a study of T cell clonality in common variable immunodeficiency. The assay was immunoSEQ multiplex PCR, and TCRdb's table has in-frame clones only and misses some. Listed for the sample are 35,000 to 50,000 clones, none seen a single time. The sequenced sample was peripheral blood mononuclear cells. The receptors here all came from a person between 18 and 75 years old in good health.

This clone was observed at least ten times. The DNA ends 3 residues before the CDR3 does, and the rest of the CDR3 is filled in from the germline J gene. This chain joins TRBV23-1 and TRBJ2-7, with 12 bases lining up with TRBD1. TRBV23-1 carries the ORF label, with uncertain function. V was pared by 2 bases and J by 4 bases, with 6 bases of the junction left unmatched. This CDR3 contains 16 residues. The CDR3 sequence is CASSQPGTGGLYEQYF. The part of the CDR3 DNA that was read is TGCGCCAGCAGTCAACCCGGGACAGGGGGCCTTTACGAG.

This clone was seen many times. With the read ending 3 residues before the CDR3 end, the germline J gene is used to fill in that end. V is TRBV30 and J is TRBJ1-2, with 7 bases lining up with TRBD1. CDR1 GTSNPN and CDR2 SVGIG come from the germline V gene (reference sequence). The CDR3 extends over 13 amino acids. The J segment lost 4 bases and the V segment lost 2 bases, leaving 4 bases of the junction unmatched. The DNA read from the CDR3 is TGTGCCTGGAGTCCAGGGGGTGGCTATGGC. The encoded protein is CAWSPGGGYG. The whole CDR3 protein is CAWSPGGGYGYTF.

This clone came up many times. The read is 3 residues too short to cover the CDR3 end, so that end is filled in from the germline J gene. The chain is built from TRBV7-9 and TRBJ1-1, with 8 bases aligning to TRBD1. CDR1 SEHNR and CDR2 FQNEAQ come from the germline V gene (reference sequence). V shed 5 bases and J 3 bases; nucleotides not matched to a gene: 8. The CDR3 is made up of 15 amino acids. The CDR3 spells CASSPFTGGDTEAFF. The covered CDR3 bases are TGTGCCAGCAGCCCATTTACAGGGGGAGACACTGAA.

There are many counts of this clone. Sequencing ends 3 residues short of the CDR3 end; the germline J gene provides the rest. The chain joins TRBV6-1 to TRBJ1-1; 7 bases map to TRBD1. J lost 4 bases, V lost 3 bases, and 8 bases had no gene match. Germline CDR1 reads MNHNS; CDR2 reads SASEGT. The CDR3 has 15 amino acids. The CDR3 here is CASSDRQGSITEAFF. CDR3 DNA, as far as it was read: TGTGCCAGCAGTGACCGACAGGGTTCTATCACTGAA.

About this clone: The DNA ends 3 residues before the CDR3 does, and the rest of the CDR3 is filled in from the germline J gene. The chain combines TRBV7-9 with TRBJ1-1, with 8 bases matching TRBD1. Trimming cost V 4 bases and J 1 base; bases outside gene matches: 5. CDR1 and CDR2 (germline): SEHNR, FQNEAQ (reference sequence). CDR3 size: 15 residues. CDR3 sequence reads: CASSWGTGGNTEAFF. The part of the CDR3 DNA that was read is TGTGCCAGCAGCTGGGGGACAGGTGGGAACACTGAA.

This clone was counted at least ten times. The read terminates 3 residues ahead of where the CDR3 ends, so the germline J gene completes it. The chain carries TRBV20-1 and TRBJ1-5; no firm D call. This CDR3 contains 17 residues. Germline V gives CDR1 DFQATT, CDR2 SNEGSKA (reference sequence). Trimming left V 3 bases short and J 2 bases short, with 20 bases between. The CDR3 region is CSARLPRPGFGNQPQHF. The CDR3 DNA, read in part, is TGCAGTGCTAGGCTTCCGCGGCCGGGGTTCGGCAATCAGCCC.

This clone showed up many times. The CDR3 is CASSITLNTEAFF. CDR3 bases read: TGTGCCAGCAGCATTACATTGAACACTGAA. The rearrangement links TRBV6-4 to TRBJ1-1, with D unresolved. Read data end 3 residues before the CDR3 end; the end is taken from the germline J gene. Per germline, CDR1 MRHNA and CDR2 SNTAGT. V lost 6 bases to trimming and J lost 0 bases, with 8 bases between them. This CDR3 is built from 13 residues.

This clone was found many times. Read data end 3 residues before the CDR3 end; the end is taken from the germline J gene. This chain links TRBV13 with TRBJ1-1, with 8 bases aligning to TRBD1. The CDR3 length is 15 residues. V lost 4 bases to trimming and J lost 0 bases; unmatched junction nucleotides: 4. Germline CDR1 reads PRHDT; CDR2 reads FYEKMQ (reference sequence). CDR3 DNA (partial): TGTGCCAGCAGCTCTCGGGACAGGTTGAACACTGAA. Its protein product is CASSSRDRLNTE. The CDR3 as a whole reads CASSSRDRLNTEAFF.

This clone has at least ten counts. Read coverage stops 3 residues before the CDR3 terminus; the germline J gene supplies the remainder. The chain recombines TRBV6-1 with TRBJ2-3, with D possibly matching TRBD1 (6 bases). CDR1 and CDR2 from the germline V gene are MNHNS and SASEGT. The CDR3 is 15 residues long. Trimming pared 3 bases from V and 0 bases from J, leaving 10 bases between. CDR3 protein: CASSDRGSSTDTQYF. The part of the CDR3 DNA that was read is TGTGCCAGCAGTGACAGGGGCTCTAGCACAGATACG.

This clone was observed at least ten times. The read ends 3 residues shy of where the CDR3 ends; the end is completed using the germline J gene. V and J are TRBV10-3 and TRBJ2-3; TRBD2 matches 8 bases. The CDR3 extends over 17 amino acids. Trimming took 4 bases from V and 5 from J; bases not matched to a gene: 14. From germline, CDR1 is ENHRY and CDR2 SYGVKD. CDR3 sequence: CAISGLVAGGRRDTQYF. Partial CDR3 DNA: TGTGCCATCAGTGGGCTAGTGGCGGGGGGCCGGAGAGATACG.

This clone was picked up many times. The CDR3 loop is CSARDKRQGQQPQHF. The DNA read from the CDR3 is TGCAGTGCTAGAGATAAGCGACAGGGCCAGCAGCCC. This sequence joins TRBV20-1 and TRBJ1-5, with TRBD1 matching over 7 bases. The read stops 3 residues short of the end of the CDR3; the missing end is completed from the germline J gene. This CDR3 has 15 residues. J lost 7 bases, V lost 0 bases, and 9 bases had no gene match. Germline CDR1 DFQATT, CDR2 SNEGSKA (reference sequence).

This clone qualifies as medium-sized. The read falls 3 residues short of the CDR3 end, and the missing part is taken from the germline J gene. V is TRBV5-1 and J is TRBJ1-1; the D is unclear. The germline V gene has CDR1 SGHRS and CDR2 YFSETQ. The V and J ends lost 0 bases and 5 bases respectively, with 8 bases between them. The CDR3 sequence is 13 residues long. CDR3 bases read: TGCGCCAGCAGCTTGGACGGAGGGACTGAA. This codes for CASSLDGGTE. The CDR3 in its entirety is CASSLDGGTEAFF.

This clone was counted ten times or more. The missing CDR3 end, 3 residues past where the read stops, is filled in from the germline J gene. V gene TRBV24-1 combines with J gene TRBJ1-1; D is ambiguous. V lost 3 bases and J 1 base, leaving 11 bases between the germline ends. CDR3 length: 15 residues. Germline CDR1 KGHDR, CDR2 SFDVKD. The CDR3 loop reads CATSDQSVENTEAFF. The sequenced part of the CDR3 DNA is TGTGCCACCAGTGATCAGAGTGTTGAGAACACTGAA.

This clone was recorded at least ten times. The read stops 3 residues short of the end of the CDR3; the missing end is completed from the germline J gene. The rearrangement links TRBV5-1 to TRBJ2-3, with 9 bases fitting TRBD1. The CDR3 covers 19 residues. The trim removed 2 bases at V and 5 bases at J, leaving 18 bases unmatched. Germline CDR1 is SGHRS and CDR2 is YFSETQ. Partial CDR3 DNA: TGCGCCAGCAGCTTATCAGGACAGGGGATTACAACCCCACGAGATACG. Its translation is CASSLSGQGITTPRDT. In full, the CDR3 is CASSLSGQGITTPRDTQYF.

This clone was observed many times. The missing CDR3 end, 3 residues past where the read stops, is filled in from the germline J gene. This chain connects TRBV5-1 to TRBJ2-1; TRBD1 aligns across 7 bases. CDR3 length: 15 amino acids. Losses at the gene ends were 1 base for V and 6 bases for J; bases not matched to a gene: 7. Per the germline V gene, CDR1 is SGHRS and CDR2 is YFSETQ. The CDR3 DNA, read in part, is TGCGCCAGCAGCTTGACAACAGACAGGGTCAATGAG. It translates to CASSLTTDRVNE. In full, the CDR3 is CASSLTTDRVNEQFF.

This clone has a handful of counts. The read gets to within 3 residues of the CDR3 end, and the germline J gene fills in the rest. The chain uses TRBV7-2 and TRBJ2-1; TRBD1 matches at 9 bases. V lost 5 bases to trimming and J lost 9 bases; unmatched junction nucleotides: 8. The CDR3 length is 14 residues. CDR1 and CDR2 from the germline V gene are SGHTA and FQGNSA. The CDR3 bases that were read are TGTGCCAGCAGCAGAGAACAGGGGGCGCGTGAG. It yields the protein CASSREQGARE. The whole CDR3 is CASSREQGAREQFF.

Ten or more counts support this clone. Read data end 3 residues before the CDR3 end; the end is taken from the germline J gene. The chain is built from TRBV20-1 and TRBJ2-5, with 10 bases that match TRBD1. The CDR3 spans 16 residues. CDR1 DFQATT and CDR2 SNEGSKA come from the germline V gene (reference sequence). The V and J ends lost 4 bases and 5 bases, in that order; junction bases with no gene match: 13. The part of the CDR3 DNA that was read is TGCAGTGCTAACAGGGCCGACAGGGGGCTCGGGGAGACC. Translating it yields CSANRADRGLGET. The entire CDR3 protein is CSANRADRGLGETQYF.

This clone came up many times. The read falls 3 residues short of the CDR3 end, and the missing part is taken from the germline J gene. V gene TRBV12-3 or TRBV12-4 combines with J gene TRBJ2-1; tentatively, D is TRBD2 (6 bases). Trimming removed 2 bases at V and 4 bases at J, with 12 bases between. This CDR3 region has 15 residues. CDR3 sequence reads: CASSLRGSAYNEQFF. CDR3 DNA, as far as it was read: TGTGCCAGCAGTTTACGGGGGAGCGCATACAATGAG.

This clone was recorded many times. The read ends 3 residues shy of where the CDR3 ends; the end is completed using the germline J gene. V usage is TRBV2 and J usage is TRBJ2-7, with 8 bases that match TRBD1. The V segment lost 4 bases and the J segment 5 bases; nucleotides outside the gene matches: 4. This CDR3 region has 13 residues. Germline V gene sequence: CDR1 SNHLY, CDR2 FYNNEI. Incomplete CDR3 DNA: TGTGCCAGCAGTGGACAGGGGTCCCACGAG. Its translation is CASSGQGSHE. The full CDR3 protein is CASSGQGSHEQYF.

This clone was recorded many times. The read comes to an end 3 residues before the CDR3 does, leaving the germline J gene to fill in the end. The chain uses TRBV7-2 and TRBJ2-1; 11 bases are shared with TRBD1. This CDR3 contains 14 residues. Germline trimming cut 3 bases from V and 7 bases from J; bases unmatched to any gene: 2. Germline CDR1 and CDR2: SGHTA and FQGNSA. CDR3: CASSFGDRGNEQFF. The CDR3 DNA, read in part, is TGTGCCAGCAGCTTTGGGGACAGGGGGAATGAG. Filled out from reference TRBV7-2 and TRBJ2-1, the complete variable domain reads GAGVSQSPSNKVTEKGKDVELRCDPISGHTALYWYRQSLGQGLEFLIYFQGNSAPDKSGLPSDRFSAERTGGSVSTLTIQRTQQEDSAVYLCASSFGDRGNEQFFGPGTRLTVL.

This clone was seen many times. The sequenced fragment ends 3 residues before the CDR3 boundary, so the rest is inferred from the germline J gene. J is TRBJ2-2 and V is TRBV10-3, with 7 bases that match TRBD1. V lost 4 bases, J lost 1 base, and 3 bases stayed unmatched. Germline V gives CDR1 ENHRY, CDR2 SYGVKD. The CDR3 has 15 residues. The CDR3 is CAISADRVNTGELFF. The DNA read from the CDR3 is TGTGCCATCAGTGCCGACAGGGTGAACACCGGGGAG.

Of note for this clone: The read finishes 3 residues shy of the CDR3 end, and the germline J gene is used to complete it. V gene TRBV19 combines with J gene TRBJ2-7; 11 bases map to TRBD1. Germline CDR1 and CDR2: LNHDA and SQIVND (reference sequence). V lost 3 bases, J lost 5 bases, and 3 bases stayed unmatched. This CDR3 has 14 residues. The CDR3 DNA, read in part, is TGTGCCAGTAGTATTTTGGGACAGGGGGACGAG. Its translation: CASSILGQGDE. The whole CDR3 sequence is CASSILGQGDEQYF.

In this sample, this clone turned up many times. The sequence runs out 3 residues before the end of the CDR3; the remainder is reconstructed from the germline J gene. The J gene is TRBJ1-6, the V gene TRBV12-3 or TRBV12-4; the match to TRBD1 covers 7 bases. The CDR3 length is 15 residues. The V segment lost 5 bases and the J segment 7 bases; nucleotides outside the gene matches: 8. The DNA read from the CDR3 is TGTGCCAGCAGTCAGGATTACAGGGGAAATTCACCC. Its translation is CASSQDYRGNSP. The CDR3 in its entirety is CASSQDYRGNSPLHF.

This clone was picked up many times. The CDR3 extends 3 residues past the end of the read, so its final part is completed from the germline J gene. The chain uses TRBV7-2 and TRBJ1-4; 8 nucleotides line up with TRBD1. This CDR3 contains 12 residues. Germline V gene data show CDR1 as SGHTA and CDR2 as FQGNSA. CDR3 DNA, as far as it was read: TGTGCCAGCAGAGACGGGACAGGCGAA. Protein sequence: CASRDGTGE. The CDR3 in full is CASRDGTGELFF.

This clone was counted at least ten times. CDR3 DNA, as far as it was read: TGTGCCTGGAAGAGGGCTCTAAACTATGGC. This gives the protein CAWKRALNYG. The whole CDR3 region reads CAWKRALNYGYTF. This rearrangement joins TRBV30 to TRBJ1-2; D is uncertain. Sequencing ends 3 residues short of the CDR3 end; the germline J gene provides the rest. The CDR3 has 13 residues. The germline CDR1 and CDR2 sequences are GTSNPN and SVGIG (reference sequence). V lost 4 bases and J 2 bases, leaving 11 bases between the germline ends.

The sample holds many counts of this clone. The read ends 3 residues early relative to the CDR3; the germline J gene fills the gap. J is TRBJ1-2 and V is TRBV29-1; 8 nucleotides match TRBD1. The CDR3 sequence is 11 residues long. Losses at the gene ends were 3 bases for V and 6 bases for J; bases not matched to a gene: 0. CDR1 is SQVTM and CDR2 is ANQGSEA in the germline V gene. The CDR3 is CSVEDRDGYTF. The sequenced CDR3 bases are TGCAGCGTTGAGGACAGGGATGGC.

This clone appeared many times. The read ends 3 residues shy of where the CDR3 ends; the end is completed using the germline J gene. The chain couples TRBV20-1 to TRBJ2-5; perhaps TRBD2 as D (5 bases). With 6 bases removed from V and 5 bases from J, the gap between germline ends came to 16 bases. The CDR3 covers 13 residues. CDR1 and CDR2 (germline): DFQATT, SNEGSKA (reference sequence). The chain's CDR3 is CSANTGRGETQYF. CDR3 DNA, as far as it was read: TGCAGTGCGAATACCGGACGGGGTGAGACC.